The rows below give T cell receptor beta chains drawn from one sample of a study of blood T cell repertoires in COVID-19. Measured with immunoSEQ multiplex PCR; TCRdb has only the in-frame clones, and not every one. The top ten clones hold approximately 1% of a sample with under 400,000 clones, 88% of them seen once. Sequenced input: PBMCs or T cells enriched from blood (not recorded which). These receptors all come from a woman in her twenties or thirties who had been exposed to COVID-19. The CDR3 runs from the conserved cysteine through the conserved F or W. A D gene is named only where the DNA matches it firmly.

TRBV5-1	TRBJ2-5	NA	CASVSAWGGSQETQYF
TRBV2	TRBJ1-5	TRBD1	CASSMGQGAGQPQHF
TRBV15	TRBJ2-1	TRBD2	CATSRGGLAGGREQFF
TRBV10-1	TRBJ2-1	TRBD2	CASSEPGLSGGSNEQFF
TRBV6-2/TRBV6-3	TRBJ1-3	NA	CASSYATDGGNTIYF
TRBV7-9	TRBJ2-6	TRBD2	CASSSAAGGASGANVLTF
TRBV10-3	TRBJ1-5	NA	CAISEMARSNQPQHF
TRBV19	TRBJ2-7	NA	CASKQQYF
TRBV10-2	TRBJ1-6	NA	CASSVSGSNSPLHF
TRBV21-1	TRBJ1-1	NA	CASSKGEAGVMNTEAFF
TRBV9	TRBJ1-6	TRBD1	CASSVARTGGVGSPLHF
TRBV3-1/TRBV3-2	TRBJ2-1	TRBD2	CASSQLAGVGHEQFF
TRBV18	TRBJ1-5	NA	CASSSLRTRRAIEFFPQHF
TRBV3-1/TRBV3-2	TRBJ2-1	TRBD2	CASSQVPTSGRNEQFF
TRBV28	TRBJ2-7	TRBD1	CASEPGGQGIYEQYF
TRBV11-2	TRBJ2-2	TRBD2	CASSSSSGIDTGELFF
TRBV3-1/TRBV3-2	TRBJ2-7	TRBD2	CASTPTSGGYEQYF
TRBV5-6	TRBJ1-5	TRBD1	CASSRTGGSQPQHF
TRBV3-1/TRBV3-2	TRBJ2-1	NA	CASRLSGASYNEQFF
TRBV28	TRBJ2-7	NA	CASSLASTEFYEQYF
TRBV5-1	TRBJ2-6	TRBD1	CASSHNSQGAVRSGANVLTF
TRBV9	TRBJ1-2	NA	CASSVGKGRGDYGYTF
TRBV12-3/TRBV12-4	TRBJ1-2	TRBD1	CASRPGTGGGYTF
TRBV11-2	TRBJ2-5	NA	CASSLDQGGTQYF
TRBV20-1	TRBJ1-2	NA	CSGPPVPGTF
TRBV5-1	TRBJ2-5	NA	CASSRGLGETQYF
TRBV6-6	TRBJ2-2	TRBD1	CASSRGDGTDNTGELFF
TRBV27	TRBJ1-1	NA	CASSLGPRTEAFF